The 21 T cell receptor beta chains presented below share a single source sample, sequenced in a study of blood T cell repertoires in COVID-19. This table comes from immunoSEQ multiplex PCR, and its TCRdb copy is limited to in-frame clones, with some not included. This sample has 90,000 to 150,000 clones, with 70% to 80% found just once. Material for sequencing was peripheral blood. The receptors derive from a human donor in a cohort sampled during active COVID-19.

The J gene is TRBJ2-7, the V gene TRBV10-3; 10 nucleotides match TRBD1. The V gene's germline CDR1 is ENHRY and CDR2 SYGVKD. V lost 5 bases, J lost 3 bases, and 7 bases stayed unmatched. The CDR3 spans 15 residues. CDR3 coding DNA: TGTGCCATCAGTACCCCCCGGACAGGGGGCTACGAGCAGTACTTC. Encoded protein: CAISTPRTGGYEQYF.

The rearrangement uses TRBV3-1 (or the pseudogene TRBV3-2) and TRBJ1-1, with D perhaps matching TRBD1 (6 bases). The CDR3 spans 16 residues. Germline V gives CDR1 LGHDT, CDR2 YNNKEL (reference sequence). The ends were cut back, 4 bases at V and 1 base at J, with 16 bases in the middle. The CDR3 sequence: CASSPTETGTNTEAFF. In DNA, the CDR3 is TGTGCCAGCAGCCCTACCGAGACAGGAACGAACACTGAAGCTTTCTTT.

This chain connects TRBV6-5 to TRBJ2-7; 7 positions agree with TRBD2. The CDR3 runs 13 residues. The ends lost 2 bases at V and 4 bases at J; junction bases unmatched: 2. The V gene's germline CDR1 is MNHEY and CDR2 SVGAGI. This CDR3 is CASSYREGYEQYF. In DNA form, the CDR3 reads TGTGCCAGCAGTTACAGGGAGGGTTACGAGCAGTACTTC.

This clone was seen a single time. The rearrangement uses TRBV18 and TRBJ2-2; TRBD1 might be the D (6 bases). The V gene lost 3 bases and the J gene lost 5 bases, with 19 bases spanning the gap. The CDR3 contains 17 residues. In germline, CDR1 is KGHSH, CDR2 LQKENI. CDR3 region: CASSPSEGQGGTGELFF. DNA of the CDR3: TGTGCCAGCTCACCCTCCGAGGGACAAGGCGGGACCGGGGAGCTGTTTTTT.

This clone has only one observation. This sequence joins TRBV6-5 and TRBJ1-1, with D maybe TRBD1 (6 bases). The CDR3 covers 15 residues. Trimming took 7 bases from V and 0 from J, leaving 15 bases between them. Per the germline V gene, CDR1 is MNHEY and CDR2 is SVGAGI. The CDR3 sequence is CASIGYRAMNTEAFF. The CDR3, as DNA: TGTGCCAGCATTGGGTACAGGGCAATGAACACTGAAGCTTTCTTT.

The V and J genes are TRBV11-2 and TRBJ2-7; D gene unclear. The V gene lost 3 bases and the J gene lost 1 base, with 13 bases spanning the gap. The CDR3 contains 15 residues. The germline gives CDR1 SGHAT, CDR2 FQNNGV. The CDR3 is CASSLSTPLSYEQYF. The CDR3 DNA reads as TGTGCCAGCAGCTTGAGTACCCCCCTATCCTACGAGCAGTACTTC.

The chain links TRBV9 to TRBJ1-4; possibly TRBD1 for D (5 bases). The V and J ends lost 2 bases and 2 bases respectively, with 7 bases between them. CDR3 length equals 14 residues. CDR1 is SGDLS and CDR2 is YYNGEE in the germline V gene. DNA for the CDR3: TGTGCCAGCAGCGTTCAGGGTACTAATGAAAAACTGTTTTTT. It is translated as CASSVQGTNEKLFF.

The chain combines TRBV11-3 with TRBJ2-7, with 11 bases fitting TRBD2. There are 17 residues in the CDR3. In germline, CDR1 is SGHNT, CDR2 YENEEA. J gave up 4 bases and V 5 bases, and 13 bases lay outside the gene matches. The CDR3 DNA follows: TGTGCCAGCAGCCTCACCCCGGGACTAGCGGAAAGATACGAGCAGTACTTC. Its protein is CASSLTPGLAERYEQYF.

The rearrangement links TRBV15 to TRBJ1-1; D gene ambiguous. V lost 1 base and J 1 base, leaving 7 bases between the germline ends. CDR3 length: 14 residues. The germline V gene has CDR1 LNHNV and CDR2 YYDKDF (reference sequence). The DNA of the CDR3 is TGTGCCACCAGCAGAGTCAGTCCGAACACTGAAGCTTTCTTT. Its translation: CATSRVSPNTEAFF.

V usage is TRBV25-1 and J usage is TRBJ2-7, with TRBD1 identical over 10 bases. The CDR3 is 15 residues long. V was clipped by 6 bases and J by 4 bases; unmatched bases: 9. Germline V lookup: CDR1 MGHDK, CDR2 SYGVNS. CDR3 sequence reads: CASSFPGQGKYEQYF. In nucleotides, the CDR3 is TGTGCCAGCAGCTTTCCGGGACAGGGGAAATACGAGCAGTACTTC.

V and J are TRBV9 and TRBJ2-7; 9 nucleotides match TRBD2. The CDR3 length is 15 residues. The germline gives CDR1 SGDLS, CDR2 YYNGEE. Trimming removed 0 bases from V and 4 bases from J; junction bases left unmatched: 5. CDR3 region: CASSVAVSGSYEQYF. The CDR3 nucleotides read TGTGCCAGCAGCGTAGCGGTTAGCGGGAGTTACGAGCAGTACTTC.

The V call is TRBV12-5, the J call TRBJ1-5; D may be TRBD1 (6 bases). Germline loops: CDR1 LGHNT, CDR2 FRNRAP. Trimming removed 1 base from V and 7 bases from J, with 14 bases in between. The CDR3 has 15 amino acids. CDR3 DNA sequence: TGTGCTAGTGGTTTGGCGACCCCCAGGGGCCAGCCCCAGCATTTT. This translates into CASGLATPRGQPQHF.

This chain connects TRBV10-3 to TRBJ2-5, with 12 bases lining up with TRBD2. Germline lookup yields CDR1 ENHRY and CDR2 SYGVKD. The CDR3 runs to 15 residues. The V segment lost 5 bases and the J segment 3 bases; nucleotides outside the gene matches: 4. The DNA of the CDR3 is TGTGCCATCAGTAGACTAGCGGGGGAAGAAGAGACCCAGTACTTC. Residues: CAISRLAGEEETQYF.

The V and J genes are TRBV6-6 and TRBJ1-2, with 7 bases aligning to TRBD1. This CDR3 comprises 14 residues. The germline V gene has CDR1 MNHNY and CDR2 SVGAGI (reference sequence). The ends lost 0 bases at V and 8 bases at J; junction bases unmatched: 6. CDR3 in DNA: TGTGCCAGCAGTTACTCGTCAGGGGGTGGGGGCTACACCTTC. It yields the protein CASSYSSGGGGYTF.

V gene TRBV29-1 combines with J gene TRBJ1-2, with TRBD1 matching over 7 bases. The ends lost 4 bases at V and 0 bases at J; junction bases unmatched: 14. This CDR3 spans 17 amino acids. Germline CDR1 is SQVTM and CDR2 is ANQGSEA. CDR3 bases: TGCAGCGTTGCGCTTCGGGACAGACCAATAGCTAACTATGGCTACACCTTC. Encoded protein: CSVALRDRPIANYGYTF.

V gene TRBV11-2 combines with J gene TRBJ2-7; weak D call: TRBD2 (7 bases). This CDR3 is 15 amino acids long. Germline CDR1 and CDR2: SGHAT and FQNNGV. Trimming stripped 1 base from V and 2 bases from J, with 12 bases between. CDR3 amino acids: CASSLGGGPPYEQYF. The CDR3, as DNA: TGTGCCAGCAGCTTAGGGGGGGGCCCCCCCTACGAGCAGTACTTC.

The chain joins TRBV19 to TRBJ1-1; D uncertain. Trimming left V 3 bases short and J 7 bases short, with 9 bases between. The CDR3 consists of 12 residues. Germline CDR1 LNHDA, CDR2 SQIVND (reference sequence). CDR3 in DNA: TGTGCCAGTAGTATGGAGACTGTTGAAGCTTTCTTT. Translated: CASSMETVEAFF.

The rearrangement uses TRBV28 and TRBJ1-6; D perhaps matches TRBD1 (5 bases). The V end lost 3 bases, the J end lost 7 bases, and 16 bases lay between the germline ends. The CDR3 runs 16 residues. Germline assignment: CDR1 MDHEN and CDR2 SYDVKM. CDR3 nucleotide sequence: TGTGCCAGCAGTTTCGACAGTCTAACACCCAATTCACCCCTCCACTTT. It yields the protein CASSFDSLTPNSPLHF.

This clone was detected once. The CDR3 bases are TGTGCCAGCAGATTGGGACAGAGTAATGAAAAACTGTTTTTT. This sequence encodes CASRLGQSNEKLFF. This sequence joins TRBV6-6 and TRBJ1-4, with 7 bases aligning to TRBD1. Germline V gives CDR1 MNHNY, CDR2 SVGAGI (reference sequence). Trimming at V came to 6 bases and at J to 4 bases, leaving 5 bases not matched to a gene. There are 14 residues in the CDR3.

The chain couples TRBV2 to TRBJ2-7; 7 bases map to TRBD1. Per germline, CDR1 SNHLY and CDR2 FYNNEI. The CDR3 extends over 11 amino acids. J gave up 7 bases and V 10 bases, and 7 bases lay outside the gene matches. As DNA, the CDR3 is TGTGCCATCTTGACAGGGCGAGAGCAGTACTTC. Translation gives CAILTGREQYF.

This chain uses TRBV6-5 with TRBJ2-7; tentative D call: TRBD2 (5 bases). CDR3 length: 14 residues. V was shortened by 6 bases and J by 4 bases, with 16 bases between the two germline ends. Per the germline V gene, CDR1 is MNHEY and CDR2 is SVGAGI. The CDR3, as DNA: TGTGCCAGCAGGAGGGAACAGCTATCTTACGAGCAGTACTTC. Residues: CASRREQLSYEQYF.